This T cell receptor (beta chain) derives from a study of blood T cell repertoires in COVID-19. Sequencing used immunoSEQ multiplex PCR; TCRdb keeps in-frame clones, though not all of them. The repertoire holds about 170,000 clones, 70% to 90% seen once, with roughly 7.5% in the top ten. Germline CDR1 is SGHTA and CDR2 is FQGNSA. The V and J ends lost 6 bases and 6 bases, in that order; junction bases with no gene match: 12. This CDR3 region has 17 residues. The genes are TRBV7-2 and TRBJ2-7; 15 nucleotides line up with TRBD2. Sequencing input: peripheral blood. The TCR comes from a man aged 40-49 years who had recovered from COVID-19. The CDR3 sequence is CASSRSWTSGGAFEQYF. The CDR3 DNA reads as TGTGCCAGCAGTCGATCCTGGACTAGCGGGGGGGCCTTCGAGCAGTACTTC.